This T cell receptor beta chain originates from a study of T cell repertoires in cytomegalovirus infection (dated by TCRdb to the late 2010s). Background for the entire study: Donor HLA type was relevant to the analysis, because carriage of CMV infection together with the matching HLA type was indicated by public TCR beta signatures. On the study overall, not on this receptor specifically: The ex vivo response was dominated by HLA-C-restricted CMV-specific TCR beta clonotypes, which also provided the single most frequent clonotype in two of eight donors. In both this cohort and an independent roughly 400-donor cohort, the cumulative frequency of public TCR beta family members distinguished carriers of CMV infection plus the relevant HLA type.

In regard to this clonotype: Its antigen is unknown. It has no much larger one-base neighbor in the sample; base qualities were not kept.

CDR1 and CDR2 (PRHDT, FYEKMQ) derive from the germline V gene (reference sequence). From cysteine to phenylalanine, the CDR3 is 17 amino acids long. The DNA shown is the 51-base CDR3, in frame from base 1. Germline trimming: 4 bases from V, 4 bases from J; junction bases outside gene matches: 12. Sequencing took place on an Illumina HiSeq 1500. Through fastp at Q25 and MiXCR, TCRdb rebuilt clones from the public reads, retaining in-frame beta chains. Every CDR3 protein is listed once, alongside the most common genes and DNA of its rows. The sample table contains 160,000 or so distinct CDR3 sequences; only one count was recorded for about 20% of them. The ten largest account for roughly 9.7% of the sample.

The receptor comes from a human donor in good health (CMV status not recorded). Some clones in this sample may be carry-over from other donors' samples. The chain is assembled from TRBV13 and TRBJ2-3, and 9 bases in between align with TRBD2. Input material: PBMCs. The CDR3 region reads CASSWPAREGLADTQYF. In nucleotides, the sequence is TGTGCCAGCAGCTGGCCGGCGCGGGAGGGTTTGGCAGATACGCAGTATTTT.